Listed below are T cell receptor beta chains from one sample, sequenced in a study of PD-1 blockade in classical Hodgkin lymphoma. Method: immunoSEQ multiplex PCR; TCRdb's copy keeps in-frame clones and lacks some. The sample has tens of thousands of clones; 60% to 85% are singletons. Here the sequenced sample was peripheral blood mononuclear cells (PBMCs), taken before the second cycle of nivolumab. Receptors were obtained from a human donor with classical Hodgkin lymphoma. The CDR3 runs from the conserved cysteine through the conserved F or W. A D gene is named only where the DNA matches it firmly. A row's size may be missing; if present it is once, few, many or a size class.

V gene: TRBV5-4
D gene: TRBD1
CDR3 length: 15
clone size: .
J gene: TRBJ2-7
CDR3 DNA: TGTGCCAGCAGCTTGGAACAGGGGATCCCCTACGAGCAGTACTTC
CDR3 protein: CASSLEQGIPYEQYF

V gene: TRBV28
D gene: .
CDR3 length: 15
clone size: .
J gene: TRBJ2-4
CDR3 DNA: TGTGCCAGCAGTTCCGCAGGGTCAGCCAAAAACATTCAGTACTTC
CDR3 protein: CASSSAGSAKNIQYF

V gene: TRBV5-1
D gene: .
CDR3 length: 16
clone size: .
J gene: TRBJ1-1
CDR3 DNA: TGCGCCAGCAGCTTGGCCGTGGGGGCTTTGAACACTGAAGCTTTCTTT
CDR3 protein: CASSLAVGALNTEAFF

V gene: TRBV7-6
D gene: .
CDR3 length: 13
clone size: .
J gene: TRBJ1-6
CDR3 DNA: TGTGCCAGCAGCTTAGGGGATACATCACCCCTCCACTTT
CDR3 protein: CASSLGDTSPLHF

V gene: TRBV27
D gene: TRBD2
CDR3 length: 13
clone size: .
J gene: TRBJ2-1
CDR3 DNA: TGTGCCAGCAGTTTGATCGGGGGGAATGAGCAGTTCTTC
CDR3 protein: CASSLIGGNEQFF

V gene: TRBV11-2
D gene: .
CDR3 length: 15
clone size: .
J gene: TRBJ2-7
CDR3 DNA: TGTGCCAGCAGCTTAGATCTAGCCAGGAGCTACGAGCAGTACTTC
CDR3 protein: CASSLDLARSYEQYF

V gene: TRBV5-1
D gene: TRBD1
CDR3 length: 15
clone size: .
J gene: TRBJ2-5
CDR3 DNA: TGCGCCAGCAGCTTGACCGGGACAGGGGGAGAGACCCAGTACTTC
CDR3 protein: CASSLTGTGGETQYF

V gene: TRBV5-1
D gene: .
CDR3 length: 12
clone size: .
J gene: TRBJ1-2
CDR3 DNA: TGCGCCAGCAGCGAGGGGGACTATGGCTACACCTTC
CDR3 protein: CASSEGDYGYTF

V gene: TRBV7-3
D gene: TRBD1
CDR3 length: 14
clone size: few
J gene: TRBJ2-1
CDR3 DNA: TGTGCCAGCAGCCCTGGACAGGGGTATGGTGAGCAGTTCTTC
CDR3 protein: CASSPGQGYGEQFF

V gene: TRBV28
D gene: TRBD2
CDR3 length: 16
clone size: .
J gene: TRBJ2-3
CDR3 DNA: TGTGCCAGCAGCCACGAGATAGCGGGGACTACAGATACGCAGTATTTT
CDR3 protein: CASSHEIAGTTDTQYF

V gene: TRBV6-6
D gene: .
CDR3 length: 14
clone size: .
J gene: TRBJ1-1
CDR3 DNA: TGTGCCAGCAGTTACGCGGGGTTGAACACTGAAGCTTTCTTT
CDR3 protein: CASSYAGLNTEAFF

V gene: TRBV30
D gene: .
CDR3 length: 12
clone size: few
J gene: TRBJ2-4
CDR3 DNA: TGTGCCTGGAGTGTTAGGCAAAACATTCAGTACTTC
CDR3 protein: CAWSVRQNIQYF

V gene: TRBV19
D gene: TRBD1
CDR3 length: 15
clone size: .
J gene: TRBJ1-3
CDR3 DNA: TGTGCCAGTAGCTTTCAGGGGGAGGCTGGAAACACCATATATTTT
CDR3 protein: CASSFQGEAGNTIYF

V gene: TRBV19
D gene: TRBD1
CDR3 length: 14
clone size: .
J gene: TRBJ1-1
CDR3 DNA: TGTGCCAGTAGTAGGGGACAGCTTCACACTGAAGCTTTCTTT
CDR3 protein: CASSRGQLHTEAFF

V gene: TRBV5-1
D gene: TRBD1
CDR3 length: 16
clone size: .
J gene: TRBJ2-3
CDR3 DNA: TGCGCCAGCAGCTTGTTTCGACAGGGCGGTGCAGATACGCAGTATTTT
CDR3 protein: CASSLFRQGGADTQYF

V gene: TRBV5-1
D gene: .
CDR3 length: 16
clone size: .
J gene: TRBJ2-3
CDR3 DNA: TGCGCCAGCAGCCAGGAGGTCCTAGCAGATACAGATACGCAGTATTTT
CDR3 protein: CASSQEVLADTDTQYF

V gene: TRBV11-2
D gene: TRBD1
CDR3 length: 16
clone size: .
J gene: TRBJ2-2
CDR3 DNA: TGTGCCAGCAGCCGACAGGGGATGGCGAACACCGGGGAGCTGTTTTTT
CDR3 protein: CASSRQGMANTGELFF

V gene: TRBV11-1
D gene: .
CDR3 length: 14
clone size: .
J gene: TRBJ1-4
CDR3 DNA: TGTGCCAGCAGCTTACGGACCCCCGATGAAAAACTGTTTTTT
CDR3 protein: CASSLRTPDEKLFF

V gene: TRBV9
D gene: TRBD2
CDR3 length: 14
clone size: few
J gene: TRBJ2-5
CDR3 DNA: TGTGCCAGCAGCCCGACTAGCGGGGCAGAGACCCAGTACTTC
CDR3 protein: CASSPTSGAETQYF

V gene: TRBV20-1
D gene: .
CDR3 length: 11
clone size: .
J gene: TRBJ2-5
CDR3 DNA: TGCAGTGCGTCGCTAGGAGAGACCCAGTACTTC
CDR3 protein: CSASLGETQYF

V gene: TRBV6-5
D gene: .
CDR3 length: 14
clone size: .
J gene: TRBJ2-5
CDR3 DNA: TGTGCCAGCAGCCCGTGGCGGTCCCAAGAGACCCAGTACTTC
CDR3 protein: CASSPWRSQETQYF

V gene: TRBV30
D gene: TRBD2
CDR3 length: 16
clone size: .
J gene: TRBJ2-2
CDR3 DNA: TGTGCCTGGAGTGTAGTGCGGCTAGCGGACACCGGGGAGCTGTTTTTT
CDR3 protein: CAWSVVRLADTGELFF

V gene: TRBV11-2
D gene: TRBD1
CDR3 length: 16
clone size: .
J gene: TRBJ1-2
CDR3 DNA: TGTGCCAGCAGCTTAGATGGTGGGACAGGGGCCTATGGCTACACCTTC
CDR3 protein: CASSLDGGTGAYGYTF

V gene: TRBV7-2
D gene: TRBD2
CDR3 length: 17
clone size: .
J gene: TRBJ2-3
CDR3 DNA: TGTGCCAGCAGCTTCACAGGACTAGCGGGGGGCCAGACTACGCAGTATTTT
CDR3 protein: CASSFTGLAGGQTTQYF

V gene: TRBV19
D gene: .
CDR3 length: 13
clone size: few
J gene: TRBJ2-3
CDR3 DNA: TGTGCCAGTAGTATAGGGATTGGAGATACGCAGTATTTT
CDR3 protein: CASSIGIGDTQYF

V gene: TRBV7-2
D gene: TRBD2
CDR3 length: 15
clone size: .
J gene: TRBJ2-2
CDR3 DNA: TGTGCCAGCAGCTCCAGCGGGAGCGTAGGCGGGGAGCTGTTTTTT
CDR3 protein: CASSSSGSVGGELFF

V gene: TRBV19
D gene: TRBD1
CDR3 length: 14
clone size: few
J gene: TRBJ1-2
CDR3 DNA: TGTGCCAGTAGTACGGGACAGGGGACTCTTGGCTACACCTTC
CDR3 protein: CASSTGQGTLGYTF

V gene: TRBV27
D gene: TRBD1
CDR3 length: 16
clone size: .
J gene: TRBJ2-1
CDR3 DNA: TGTGCCAGCAGAACCCGGACAGGTCCTTGGGGGAATGAGCAGTTCTTC
CDR3 protein: CASRTRTGPWGNEQFF

V gene: TRBV5-4
D gene: TRBD2
CDR3 length: 14
clone size: medium-sized
J gene: TRBJ2-7
CDR3 DNA: TGTGCCAGCAGCCCGGGACTAGTCCTTGACGAGCAGTACTTC
CDR3 protein: CASSPGLVLDEQYF

V gene: TRBV30
D gene: .
CDR3 length: 15
clone size: .
J gene: TRBJ2-7
CDR3 DNA: TGTGCCTGGAGCGACTCCCTATGGGGGTTATACGAGCAGTACTTC
CDR3 protein: CAWSDSLWGLYEQYF